The 19 T cell receptor beta chains given below trace back to one sample, sequenced in a study of cytomegalovirus exposure and HLA in healthy donors. 60 Vbeta and 13 Jbeta primers were used in PCR. This table comes from immunoSEQ multiplex PCR, and its TCRdb copy is limited to in-frame clones, with some not included. This table has fewer than 200,000 clones, about two thirds appearing once. The sequenced sample was PBMCs. These receptors were collected from a human donor in good health.

The chain is built from TRBV6-1 and TRBJ1-5, with D possibly matching TRBD1 (6 bases). The V and J ends lost 6 bases and 4 bases respectively, with 10 bases between them. CDR1 and CDR2 (germline): MNHNS, SASEGT. The CDR3 has 13 amino acids. For the CDR3, the DNA is TGTGCCAGCAGGATTCAGGGGAATCAGCCCCAGCATTTT. Encoded protein: CASRIQGNQPQHF.

The chain recombines TRBV7-2 with TRBJ2-2; D call uncertain. CDR3 length: 15 residues. Germline V gene sequence: CDR1 SGHTA, CDR2 FQGNSA. V was pared by 1 base and J by 6 bases, with 12 bases between. DNA for the CDR3: TGTGCCAGCAGCTTAGGCCTATTTGAACCCGGGGAGCTGTTTTTT. This encodes CASSLGLFEPGELFF.

The chain carries TRBV7-9 and TRBJ2-5; D is perhaps TRBD1 (6 bases). Gene TRBJ2-7 matches the end of the DNA better, so the J call may be wrong. This CDR3 spans 14 amino acids. Germline V lookup: CDR1 SEHNR, CDR2 FQNEAQ (reference sequence). CDR3 bases: TGTGCCAGCAGCCGAACTGACCAAGGGGGCGAGCAGTACTTC. This encodes CASSRTDQGGEQYF.

The chain has TRBV2 and TRBJ1-1; 7 nucleotides agree with TRBD1. V lost 8 bases and J lost 8; bases outside the gene matches: 8. The CDR3 sequence is 12 residues long. Germline CDR1 is SNHLY and CDR2 is FYNNEI. CDR3: CASRIRDSEAFF. CDR3 coding DNA: TGTGCCAGCCGGATCCGGGACAGCGAAGCTTTCTTT.

The genes are TRBV6-5 and TRBJ2-5, with D maybe TRBD1 (6 bases). This CDR3 contains 14 residues. CDR1 MNHEY and CDR2 SVGAGI come from the germline V gene. With 6 bases removed from V and 11 bases from J, the gap between germline ends came to 22 bases. Here the CDR3 DNA reads TGTGCCAGCAGACCCAACCCACAGGGTGGCCAGCAGTACTTC. Amino acids: CASRPNPQGGQQYF.

The J gene is TRBJ1-1, the V gene TRBV5-6; D unclear. V lost 5 bases to trimming and J lost 0 bases, with 8 bases between them. The CDR3 covers 13 residues. Germline-derived CDR1 and CDR2 are SGHDT and YYEEEE. CDR3 in amino acids: CASREEMNTEAFF. Written as DNA, the CDR3 is TGTGCCAGCAGAGAGGAGATGAACACTGAAGCTTTCTTT.

The rearrangement uses TRBV2 and TRBJ1-1; unclear D gene. Germline V gives CDR1 SNHLY, CDR2 FYNNEI. The CDR3 loop spans 12 amino acids. Trimming stripped 4 bases from V and 3 bases from J, with 6 bases between. CDR3 in DNA: TGTGCCAGCAGTGCTGTTTACACTGAAGCTTTCTTT. This gives the protein CASSAVYTEAFF.

This chain uses TRBV19 with TRBJ2-5, with 8 bases that match TRBD2. The CDR3 covers 15 residues. The junction had 8 bases not matched to a gene; V was cut back by 4 bases and J by 4 bases. CDR1 and CDR2 from the germline V gene are LNHDA and SQIVND (reference sequence). The CDR3 region is CASSRVTGGPETQYF. The DNA of the CDR3 is TGTGCCAGTAGTAGGGTGACGGGGGGGCCAGAGACCCAGTACTTC.

The chain uses TRBV6-5 and TRBJ1-2; 11 nucleotides line up with TRBD1. V lost 7 bases to trimming and J lost 7 bases; unmatched junction nucleotides: 8. This CDR3 has 14 amino acids. CDR1 and CDR2 from the germline V gene are MNHEY and SVGAGI. CDR3 residues: CASTERDRGSGYTF. For the CDR3, the DNA is TGTGCCAGCACCGAAAGGGACAGGGGGAGTGGCTACACCTTC.

J is TRBJ2-2 and V is TRBV7-9; D unresolved. Germline V gene sequence: CDR1 SEHNR, CDR2 FQNEAQ (reference sequence). With 1 base removed from V and 6 bases from J, the gap between germline ends came to 9 bases. The CDR3 spans 14 residues. CDR3 in DNA: TGTGCCAGCAGCTTAGAGAGACGGGCCGGGGAGCTGTTTTTT. It is translated as CASSLERRAGELFF.

The V gene is TRBV6-6, the J gene TRBJ2-1; D remains unclear. Looked up from germline, CDR1 is MNHNY and CDR2 is SVGAGI (reference sequence). V lost 8 bases, J lost 0 bases, and 8 bases lay in between. This CDR3 has 13 amino acids. The DNA for the CDR3 is TGTGCCAGCGAGACAAGCTCCTACAATGAGCAGTTCTTC. It yields the protein CASETSSYNEQFF.

The rearrangement uses TRBV5-4 and TRBJ1-1; 7 bases are shared with TRBD1. V gave up 3 bases and J gave up 4 bases; unmatched junction bases: 12. The germline V gene encodes CDR1 SGHNT and CDR2 YYREEE (reference sequence). The CDR3 sequence is 16 residues long. CDR3 DNA: TGTGCCAGCAGCTACCAGTACAGGGGAGGTGGCACTGAAGCTTTCTTT. The encoded protein is CASSYQYRGGGTEAFF.

This sequence joins TRBV27 and TRBJ2-4; the D gene is possibly TRBD1 (6 bases). This CDR3 comprises 13 residues. Germline loops: CDR1 MNHEY, CDR2 SMNVEV (reference sequence). Trimming removed 6 bases at V and 6 bases at J, with 12 bases between. The chain's CDR3 is CASSLQGPNIQYF. CDR3 DNA sequence: TGTGCCAGCAGCCTACAGGGCCCAAACATTCAGTACTTC.

V gene TRBV30 combines with J gene TRBJ1-2, with a tentative D call TRBD1 (6 bases). This CDR3 comprises 14 residues. Trimming took 2 bases from V and 2 from J, leaving 12 bases between them. Germline loops: CDR1 GTSNPN, CDR2 SVGIG (reference sequence). CDR3 sequence reads: CAWSLPGQNYGYTF. The CDR3 DNA sequence: TGTGCCTGGAGTCTCCCCGGACAGAACTATGGCTACACCTTC.

The chain combines TRBV5-6 with TRBJ1-5, with D uncertain. Trimming took off 4 bases at V and 3 bases at J, with 17 bases between the two ends. The CDR3 totals 16 residues. Looked up from germline, CDR1 is SGHDT and CDR2 is YYEEEE. CDR3 coding DNA: TGTGCCAGCAGCCCTAAAACAGTTGACCTCAATCAGCCCCAGCATTTT. Translation gives CASSPKTVDLNQPQHF.

The chain recombines TRBV27 with TRBJ2-3, with TRBD2 matching 13 bases. V was clipped by 10 bases and J by 8 bases; unmatched bases: 12. The CDR3 contains 15 residues. Per the germline V gene, CDR1 is MNHEY and CDR2 is SMNVEV (reference sequence). The CDR3 DNA reads TGTGCCATCAGGGGACTAGCGGGGACCTCGGGTACGCAGTATTTT. The encoded protein is CAIRGLAGTSGTQYF.

This chain connects TRBV13 to TRBJ2-7, with D possibly matching TRBD2 (5 bases). V was clipped by 5 bases and J by 6 bases, with 23 bases between them. The CDR3 is 16 amino acids. CDR1 and CDR2 (germline): PRHDT, FYEKMQ (reference sequence). CDR3 in amino acids: CASSPPANWRSIEQYF. As DNA, the CDR3 is TGTGCCAGCAGCCCCCCGGCCAATTGGAGGTCGATCGAGCAGTACTTC.

The V and J genes are TRBV7-9 and TRBJ2-5; TRBD1 aligns across 12 bases. This CDR3 is built from 16 residues. CDR1 and CDR2 (germline): SEHNR, FQNEAQ (reference sequence). Germline trimming cut 4 bases from V and 2 bases from J; bases unmatched to any gene: 5. The CDR3 nucleotides are TGTGCCAGCAGCTCACGGGACAGGGGGCTTCAAGAGACCCAGTACTTC. It translates to CASSSRDRGLQETQYF.

J is TRBJ2-1 and V is TRBV6-5; 10 bases align to TRBD1. J gave up 2 bases and V 5 bases, and 0 bases lay outside the gene matches. Germline CDR1 reads MNHEY; CDR2 reads SVGAGI. The CDR3 totals 14 residues. In nucleotides, the CDR3 is TGTGCCAGCAGTGACAGGGGGCCCTACAATGAGCAGTTCTTC. This sequence encodes CASSDRGPYNEQFF.